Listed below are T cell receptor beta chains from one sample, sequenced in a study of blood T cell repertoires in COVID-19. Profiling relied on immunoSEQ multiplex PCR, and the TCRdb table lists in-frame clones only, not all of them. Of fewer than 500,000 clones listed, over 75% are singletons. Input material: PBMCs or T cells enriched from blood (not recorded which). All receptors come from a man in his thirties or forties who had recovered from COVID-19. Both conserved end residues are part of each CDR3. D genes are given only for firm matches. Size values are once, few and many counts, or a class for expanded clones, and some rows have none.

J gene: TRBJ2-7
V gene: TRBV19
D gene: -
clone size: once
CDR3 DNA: TGTGCCAGTAGTATGGGCGGGGCATACGAGCAGTACTTC
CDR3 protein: CASSMGGAYEQYF

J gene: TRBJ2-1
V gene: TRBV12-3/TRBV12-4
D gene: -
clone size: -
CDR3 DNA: TGTGCCAGCGGTTCGGGTAATGAGCAGTTCTTC
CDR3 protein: CASGSGNEQFF

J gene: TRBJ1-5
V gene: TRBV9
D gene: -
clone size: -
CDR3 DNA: TGTGCCAGCAGCGTCGGTCAAGGCAATCAGCCCCAGCATTTT
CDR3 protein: CASSVGQGNQPQHF

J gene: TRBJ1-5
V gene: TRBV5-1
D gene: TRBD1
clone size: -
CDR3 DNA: TGCGCCAGCAGCTTGGATCAGGGGGGTCAGCCCCAGCATTTT
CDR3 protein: CASSLDQGGQPQHF

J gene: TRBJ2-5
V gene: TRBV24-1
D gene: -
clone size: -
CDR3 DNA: TGTGCCACCTCAGCAGTTGGTGGGGGCGAGACCCAGTACTTC
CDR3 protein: CATSAVGGGETQYF

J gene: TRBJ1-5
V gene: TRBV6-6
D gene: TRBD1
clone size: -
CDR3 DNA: TGTGCCAGCAGCCCCGGGACAGATAAGTCCCAGCATTTT
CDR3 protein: CASSPGTDKSQHF

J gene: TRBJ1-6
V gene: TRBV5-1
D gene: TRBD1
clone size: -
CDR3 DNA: TGCGCCAGCAGCTTAGACAGGGGGTATTCACCCCTCCACTTT
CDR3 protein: CASSLDRGYSPLHF

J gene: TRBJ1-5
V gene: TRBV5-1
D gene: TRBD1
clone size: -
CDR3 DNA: TGCGCCAGCAGCCGCGGGACAGACGATCAGCCCCAGCATTTT
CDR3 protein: CASSRGTDDQPQHF

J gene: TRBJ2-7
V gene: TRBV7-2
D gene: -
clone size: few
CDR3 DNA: TGTGCCAGCAGCTCGAGGGGGGGAAACGAGCAGTACTTC
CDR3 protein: CASSSRGGNEQYF

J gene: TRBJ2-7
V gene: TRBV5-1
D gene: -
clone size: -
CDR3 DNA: TGCGCCAGCAGCCAGAGCGGTTCCTACGAGCAGTACTTC
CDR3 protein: CASSQSGSYEQYF

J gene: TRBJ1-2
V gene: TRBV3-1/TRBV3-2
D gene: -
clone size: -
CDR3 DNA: TGTGCCAGCAGCCAAGGGACAAATTATGGCTACACCTTC
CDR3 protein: CASSQGTNYGYTF